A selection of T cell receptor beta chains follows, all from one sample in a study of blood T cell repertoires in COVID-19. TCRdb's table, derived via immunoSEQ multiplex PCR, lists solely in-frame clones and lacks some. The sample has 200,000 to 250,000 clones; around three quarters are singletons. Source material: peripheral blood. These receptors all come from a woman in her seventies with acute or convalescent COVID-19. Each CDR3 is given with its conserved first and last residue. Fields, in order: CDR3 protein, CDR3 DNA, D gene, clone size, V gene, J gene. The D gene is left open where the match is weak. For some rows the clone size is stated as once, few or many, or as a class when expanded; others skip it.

CASSRQDSYGYTF	TGTGCCAGCAGCCGGCAGGACAGCTATGGCTACACCTTC	.	.	TRBV5-6	TRBJ1-2
CASSLGGFAGNTIYF	TGCGCCAGCAGCTTGGGCGGGTTCGCTGGAAACACCATATATTTT	.	.	TRBV5-1	TRBJ1-3
CSGGTGEETQYF	TGCAGCGGGGGGACAGGGGAAGAGACCCAGTACTTC	TRBD1	once	TRBV29-1	TRBJ2-5
CASEDRSSGNTIYF	TGTGCCAGCGAAGACAGGAGCTCTGGAAACACCATATATTTT	.	.	TRBV5-4	TRBJ1-3
CASSELAGGGTYNEQFF	TGTGCCAGCAGTGAACTAGCGGGGGGTGGAACCTACAATGAGCAGTTCTTC	TRBD2	.	TRBV2	TRBJ2-1
CASSLGQGNFEQFF	TGTGCCAGCTCACTGGGACAGGGAAATTTTGAGCAGTTCTTC	TRBD1	.	TRBV18	TRBJ2-1
CASSRGRQESSGNTIYF	TGCGCCAGCAGCAGAGGGAGACAGGAGAGCTCTGGAAACACCATATATTTT	.	.	TRBV5-1	TRBJ1-3
CASSTGWGEKLFF	TGTGCCAGCAGCACGGGGTGGGGTGAAAAACTGTTTTTT	.	.	TRBV7-2	TRBJ1-4
CASSEIGAGVGYTF	TGTGCCAGCAGTGAAATCGGGGCAGGGGTTGGCTACACCTTC	.	.	TRBV2	TRBJ1-2
CASSERGETQYF	TGTGCCAGCAGTGAACGGGGAGAGACCCAGTACTTC	.	.	TRBV2	TRBJ2-5
CASSSLTGGTGELFF	TGTGCCAGCAGCTCTCTGACAGGGGGCACCGGGGAGCTGTTTTTT	TRBD1	.	TRBV9	TRBJ2-2
CASSSGQAYGYTF	TGTGCCAGCAGCTCCGGACAAGCCTATGGCTACACCTTC	.	.	TRBV6-6	TRBJ1-2
CASSSREGTGGSEQFF	TGTGCCAGCAGCTCCCGGGAGGGGACAGGGGGGAGTGAGCAGTTCTTC	TRBD1	.	TRBV7-9	TRBJ2-1
CASSLADSTNEKLFF	TGCGCCAGCAGCTTGGCAGACTCAACTAATGAAAAACTGTTTTTT	.	.	TRBV5-1	TRBJ1-4
CASSRTTGDYEQYF	TGCGCCAGCAGCCGGACGACAGGCGACTACGAGCAGTACTTC	.	many	TRBV5-1	TRBJ2-7
CASSFRRGSTDTQYF	TGTGCCAGCAGCTTTAGGCGGGGGAGCACAGATACGCAGTATTTT	TRBD2	.	TRBV5-8	TRBJ2-3
CASTETSGVYGYTF	TGTGCCAGCACCGAGACCTCAGGGGTCTATGGCTACACCTTC	.	.	TRBV11-2	TRBJ1-2
CATSDRAGELFF	TGTGCCACCAGTGACAGGGCGGGGGAGCTGTTTTTT	.	few	TRBV24-1	TRBJ2-2
CASVRDSNQPQHF	TGTGCTAGTGTTCGGGATAGCAATCAGCCCCAGCATTTT	.	.	TRBV12-5	TRBJ1-5
CASSQVPPSGGGDEQFF	TGCGCCAGCAGCCAAGTTCCCCCCAGCGGGGGGGGCGATGAGCAGTTCTTC	TRBD2	.	TRBV4-1	TRBJ2-1
CASSPSRGQGEQYF	TGTGCCAGCAGCCCTTCCAGGGGGCAGGGCGAGCAGTACTTC	TRBD1	.	TRBV3-1/TRBV3-2	TRBJ2-7
CASSYLGPGMNTEAFF	TGTGCCAGCAGTTACCTGGGTCCAGGGATGAACACTGAAGCTTTCTTT	.	.	TRBV6-2/TRBV6-3	TRBJ1-1
CASSLRQGPNTEAFF	TGCGCCAGCAGCTTGAGACAGGGACCGAACACTGAAGCTTTCTTT	TRBD1	.	TRBV5-1	TRBJ1-1
CASSASPYGYTF	TGTGCCAGCAGCGCAAGCCCCTATGGCTACACCTTC	.	once	TRBV3-1/TRBV3-2	TRBJ1-2
CSVVPVSGNTIYF	TGCAGCGTTGTTCCGGTCTCTGGAAACACCATATATTTT	.	once	TRBV29-1	TRBJ1-3
CASSTRRGTNGYTF	TGTGCCAGTAGCACCCGCCGGGGGACGAATGGCTACACCTTC	.	.	TRBV19	TRBJ1-2
CASSPLSEETQYF	TGTGCCAGCTCACCATTGTCAGAAGAGACCCAGTACTTC	.	once	TRBV18	TRBJ2-5
CASSIVAGRHNEQFF	TGTGCCAGTAGTATAGTAGCGGGGCGACACAATGAGCAGTTCTTC	TRBD2	.	TRBV19	TRBJ2-1
CASSFRGTGELFF	TGTGCCAGCAGCTTTAGAGGGACCGGGGAGCTGTTTTTT	.	.	TRBV13	TRBJ2-2
CASSLGQGQPQHF	TGCGCCAGCAGCTTGGGACAGGGTCAGCCCCAGCATTTT	TRBD1	few	TRBV5-1	TRBJ1-5
CASSDQPTALVEKLFF	TGTGCCAGCAGCGATCAACCTACAGCCTTAGTTGAAAAACTGTTTTTT	.	.	TRBV5-5	TRBJ1-4
CSVGRTGANTEAFF	TGCAGCGTTGGCCGGACAGGGGCGAACACTGAAGCTTTCTTT	TRBD1	.	TRBV29-1	TRBJ1-1
CAGSYVGTRSYEQYF	TGTGCCGGCAGTTACGTTGGCACCAGGTCCTACGAGCAGTACTTC	.	.	TRBV6-6	TRBJ2-7
CASSLSGSSYNEQFF	TGTGCCAGCAGCTTGAGCGGGAGCTCCTACAATGAGCAGTTCTTC	TRBD2	.	TRBV5-6	TRBJ2-1
CSVVVTGALGYTF	TGCAGCGTTGTGGTCACCGGAGCCCTGGGCTACACCTTC	.	.	TRBV29-1	TRBJ1-2
CAWSVAGTGVGNSPLHF	TGTGCCTGGAGTGTAGCCGGGACAGGGGTAGGTAATTCACCCCTCCACTTT	TRBD1	.	TRBV30	TRBJ1-6
CASSWGGNTEAFF	TGTGCCAGCAGCTGGGGGGGAAACACTGAAGCTTTCTTT	.	.	TRBV9	TRBJ1-1
CASSLPSTDTQYF	TGTGCCAGCAGCTTACCGAGCACAGATACGCAGTATTTT	.	.	TRBV7-8	TRBJ2-3
CASSGQGHYGYTF	TGTGCCAGCAGTGGACAGGGTCACTATGGCTACACCTTC	TRBD1	.	TRBV2	TRBJ1-2
CASSYPPDGYTF	TGTGCCAGCAGTTACCCTCCCGATGGCTACACCTTC	.	.	TRBV6-2/TRBV6-3	TRBJ1-2
CASSPALTRSTGELFF	TGTGCCAGCAGCCCGGCATTGACTAGGTCCACCGGGGAGCTGTTTTTT	.	.	TRBV7-9	TRBJ2-2
CASKRGWGAEWVETEAFF	TGTGCCAGTAAGCGGGGGTGGGGAGCGGAGTGGGTCGAAACTGAAGCTTTCTTT	.	few	TRBV19	TRBJ1-1
CASSTGQGRETQYF	TGTGCCAGCAGCACGGGACAGGGAAGGGAGACCCAGTACTTC	TRBD1	.	TRBV5-4	TRBJ2-5
CSLTVGREVTF	TGCAGCCTCACCGTGGGCAGGGAGGTCACCTTC	.	.	TRBV20-1	TRBJ1-2
CASTLLSGTDTQYF	TGTGCCAGCACCCTACTTTCTGGCACAGATACGCAGTATTTT	.	few	TRBV7-6	TRBJ2-3
CASSLGETGEKLFF	TGCGCCAGCAGCTTGGGTGAGACGGGTGAAAAACTGTTTTTT	.	.	TRBV5-1	TRBJ1-4
CASSQGGVDSPLHF	TGTGCCAGCAGCCAGGGGGGCGTTGATTCACCCCTCCACTTT	TRBD1	.	TRBV11-2	TRBJ1-6
CASSFNGGAQDTQYF	TGCGCCAGCAGCTTTAATGGGGGGGCTCAAGATACGCAGTATTTT	.	.	TRBV5-1	TRBJ2-3
CASSDRQDHSSYNEQFF	TGTGCCAGCAGTGATCGACAGGACCATAGCTCCTACAATGAGCAGTTCTTC	.	.	TRBV6-1	TRBJ2-1
CASSLVSSYNSPLHF	TGTGCCAGCAGCTTAGTGAGCTCCTATAATTCACCCCTCCACTTT	.	few	TRBV5-6	TRBJ1-6
CASSLGPGQGYEQYF	TGTGCCAGCAGCTTGGGACCGGGACAGGGCTACGAGCAGTACTTC	TRBD1	.	TRBV5-6	TRBJ2-7
CASSEGGRTDWNTEAFF	TGTGCCAGCAGCGAAGGCGGTAGAACTGATTGGAACACTGAAGCTTTCTTT	.	.	TRBV21-1	TRBJ1-1
CASSLGFGGTNEKLFF	TGCGCCAGCAGCTTGGGGTTCGGGGGAACTAATGAAAAACTGTTTTTT	.	.	TRBV5-1	TRBJ1-4
CASSLYGGLTEAFF	TGTGCCAGCAGCTTATACGGCGGGTTGACTGAAGCTTTCTTT	.	few	TRBV7-2	TRBJ1-1
CASRGTDLWAQHF	TGTGCCAGCAGGGGGACAGACCTTTGGGCCCAGCATTTT	TRBD1	.	TRBV2	TRBJ1-5
CASSQRTTGELFF	TGTGCCAGCAGCCAAAGGACTACCGGGGAGCTGTTTTTT	.	few	TRBV14	TRBJ2-2
CASQRASGAPEQFF	TGTGCCTCGCAAAGAGCTAGCGGGGCCCCTGAGCAGTTCTTC	TRBD2	.	TRBV10-3	TRBJ2-1
CASSLSRETQETQYF	TGTGCCAGCAGCCTATCCCGGGAGACTCAAGAGACCCAGTACTTC	.	.	TRBV7-2	TRBJ2-5
CASRQGNTEAFF	TGTGCCAGCCGACAGGGAAACACTGAAGCTTTCTTT	TRBD1	.	TRBV6-5	TRBJ1-1